The rows below give T cell receptor beta chains drawn from one sample of a study of blood T cell repertoires in COVID-19. This table comes from immunoSEQ multiplex PCR, and its TCRdb copy is limited to in-frame clones, with some not included. The sample includes a few hundred thousand clones, about 80% of them seen just once. Source material: peripheral blood. The receptors shown here come from a person aged 70 to 79 with COVID-19, enrolled during active disease. Both conserved end residues are part of each CDR3. A D gene is named only where the DNA matches it firmly. Only some rows state a clone size, as once, few, many or a class for expanded clones.

TRBV3-1/TRBV3-2	.	TRBJ1-3	.	CASSQTGTSGNTIYF	TGTGCCAGCAGCCAAACCGGGACATCTGGAAACACCATATATTTT
TRBV3-1/TRBV3-2	.	TRBJ2-2	.	CASSQVRNTGELFF	TGTGCCAGCAGCCAAGTCCGGAACACCGGGGAGCTGTTTTTT
TRBV4-2	.	TRBJ2-2	.	CASSQPGQGTFPGELFF	TGTGCCAGCAGCCAACCCGGGCAGGGGACGTTCCCCGGGGAGCTGTTTTTT
TRBV19	TRBD1	TRBJ2-1	.	CASSIARQGEFQRYNEQFF	TGTGCCAGTAGTATAGCTAGACAGGGAGAGTTCCAGAGATACAATGAGCAGTTCTTC
TRBV11-1	.	TRBJ2-5	.	CASNLRVGETQYF	TGTGCCAGCAACTTGAGGGTTGGGGAGACCCAGTACTTC
TRBV6-2/TRBV6-3	TRBD2	TRBJ2-7	.	CASSRAGVPTSPYEQYF	TGTGCCAGCAGCCGAGCGGGGGTCCCGACCTCTCCCTACGAGCAGTACTTC
TRBV7-2	.	TRBJ1-1	.	CASSLERGTEAFF	TGTGCCAGCAGCTTAGAAAGGGGCACTGAAGCTTTCTTT
TRBV30	.	TRBJ1-2	.	CAWTGGNYGYTF	TGTGCCTGGACGGGGGGGAACTATGGCTACACCTTC
TRBV28	.	TRBJ1-5	.	CASNRRVSNQPQHF	TGTGCCAGCAATCGTCGGGTTAGCAATCAGCCCCAGCATTTT
TRBV3-1/TRBV3-2	.	TRBJ1-6	.	CASLRDTFFHF	TGTGCCAGCCTCCGGGACACATTCTTCCACTTT
TRBV28	.	TRBJ2-7	.	CAEKDPDSSYEQYF	TGTGCCGAAAAGGACCCGGACAGCTCCTACGAGCAGTACTTC
TRBV27	TRBD2	TRBJ2-3	.	CASSPTQREGTDTQYF	TGTGCCAGCAGTCCTACCCAGCGGGAGGGCACAGATACGCAGTATTTT
TRBV6-5	TRBD1	TRBJ2-7	.	CASSLGTGGYEQYF	TGTGCCAGCAGCCTCGGGACAGGGGGCTACGAGCAGTACTTC
TRBV7-2	.	TRBJ2-7	.	CASSLVSWGREQYF	TGTGCCAGCAGCTTAGTGAGTTGGGGCCGCGAGCAGTACTTC
TRBV29-1	.	TRBJ1-1	.	CSVEGSGSATEAFF	TGCAGCGTTGAGGGGTCAGGGTCGGCCACTGAAGCTTTCTTT
TRBV29-1	TRBD1	TRBJ1-1	.	CSVGWDSATEAFF	TGCAGCGTTGGGTGGGACAGTGCAACTGAAGCTTTCTTT
TRBV30	.	TRBJ1-6	.	CAWTTGNNSPLHF	TGTGCCTGGACTACAGGGAATAATTCACCCCTCCACTTT
TRBV6-5	.	TRBJ2-6	.	CATKLHSGANVLTF	TGTGCCACAAAACTGCACTCTGGGGCCAACGTCCTGACTTTC
TRBV7-2	.	TRBJ2-5	.	CASSRNPRETQYF	TGTGCCAGCAGCCGTAATCCCAGGGAGACCCAGTACTTC
TRBV4-1	.	TRBJ1-1	.	CASSQDGPGGTEAFF	TGCGCCAGCAGCCAAGACGGTCCGGGGGGCACTGAAGCTTTCTTT
TRBV7-3	.	TRBJ2-7	.	CASSPGRPGIGEQYF	TGTGCCAGCAGCCCAGGTAGACCGGGGATAGGGGAGCAGTACTTC
TRBV7-2	.	TRBJ1-4	.	CASSSPTGSNEKLFF	TGTGCCAGCAGCTCCCCGACAGGCTCTAATGAAAAACTGTTTTTT
TRBV4-2	.	TRBJ1-3	.	CASSQGRGGIGSGNTIYF	TGTGCCAGCAGCCAAGGCCGTGGGGGCATTGGCTCTGGAAACACCATATATTTT
TRBV19	TRBD1	TRBJ1-5	.	CATRDSPLLGPQHF	TGTGCCACGAGGGACAGCCCCCTTCTCGGGCCCCAGCATTTT
TRBV30	TRBD1	TRBJ2-7	.	CAWSVSTKARDRVLYEQYF	TGTGCCTGGAGTGTCTCAACCAAAGCCCGGGACAGGGTTTTGTACGAGCAGTACTTC
TRBV2	.	TRBJ1-1	.	CASTVLTEAFF	TGTGCCAGCACTGTGTTGACTGAAGCTTTCTTT
TRBV28	TRBD1	TRBJ1-2	once	CASSKDRVGDYGYTF	TGTGCCAGCAGTAAAGACAGGGTGGGGGACTATGGCTACACCTTC
TRBV7-3	.	TRBJ1-1	.	CASSSGVGGTEAFF	TGTGCCAGCAGCTCTGGGGTAGGGGGTACTGAAGCTTTCTTT
TRBV7-2	TRBD1	TRBJ2-3	.	CASSLQGVPTDTQYF	TGTGCCAGCAGCTTACAGGGGGTTCCCACAGATACGCAGTATTTT
TRBV4-1	TRBD2	TRBJ2-1	.	CASSPGLGGGFNEQFF	TGCGCCAGCAGCCCCGGTCTGGGCGGGGGGTTTAATGAGCAGTTCTTC
TRBV19	TRBD1	TRBJ1-2	.	CASSPGQGNYGYTF	TGTGCCAGTAGTCCGGGACAGGGAAACTATGGCTACACCTTC
TRBV9	.	TRBJ1-3	.	CASSAFDSFSPGNTIYF	TGTGCCAGCAGCGCCTTCGACAGTTTTTCGCCCGGAAACACCATATATTTT
TRBV5-3	TRBD2	TRBJ2-2	.	CARSNGGRRAGELFF	TGTGCCAGAAGCAACGGGGGGAGGCGCGCCGGGGAGCTGTTTTTT
TRBV7-8	.	TRBJ2-1	.	CASSRTITGTSNEQFF	TGTGCCAGCAGCCGGACTATAACCGGGACTTCGAATGAGCAGTTCTTC
TRBV20-1	.	TRBJ2-2	once	CSANRARELFF	TGCAGTGCTAACCGCGCCCGGGAGCTGTTTTTT
TRBV14	TRBD1	TRBJ1-3	.	CASSPRFGTGKFFSGNTIYF	TGTGCCAGCAGCCCAAGGTTCGGGACAGGGAAATTCTTCTCTGGAAACACCATATATTTT
TRBV4-2	.	TRBJ2-7	.	CASSPGVGRDEQYF	TGTGCCAGCAGCCCCGGGGTGGGTCGGGACGAGCAGTACTTC
TRBV28	.	TRBJ1-2	few	CASSSPPTRGVFTF	TGTGCCAGCAGTTCTCCTCCGACACGGGGAGTTTTCACCTTC
TRBV24-1	.	TRBJ2-1	.	CAPRTSNEQFF	TGTGCCCCTAGGACTTCCAACGAGCAGTTCTTC
TRBV5-5	.	TRBJ1-2	once	CASSPNSYGYTF	TGTGCCAGCAGCCCGAACAGCTATGGCTACACCTTC
TRBV7-9	.	TRBJ1-5	.	CASSLGTDSNQPQHF	TGTGCCAGCAGCTTAGGGACAGATAGCAATCAGCCCCAGCATTTT
TRBV28	.	TRBJ1-5	once	CASSLLSGQNQPQHF	TGTGCCAGCAGTTTACTATCTGGGCAAAATCAGCCCCAGCATTTT
TRBV5-5	.	TRBJ1-1	once	CASMKAVIYTEAFF	TGTGCCAGCATGAAGGCGGTGATCTACACTGAAGCTTTCTTT
TRBV4-1	.	TRBJ2-7	.	CASSQGRSLLYEQYF	TGCGCCAGCAGCCAAGGTCGGAGTCTGCTCTACGAGCAGTACTTC
TRBV12-3/TRBV12-4	TRBD1	TRBJ1-5	.	CASRQGADQPQHF	TGTGCCAGCAGACAGGGGGCCGATCAGCCCCAGCATTTT
TRBV10-3	.	TRBJ1-1	once	CAISGVGRNTEAFF	TGTGCCATCAGTGGTGTCGGGAGGAACACTGAAGCTTTCTTT
TRBV7-3	.	TRBJ1-5	.	CASSLTVNQPQHF	TGTGCCAGCAGCTTGACAGTCAATCAGCCCCAGCATTTT
TRBV19	.	TRBJ2-1	.	CASSIRAEAANEQFF	TGTGCCAGTAGTATTAGGGCGGAGGCGGCGAATGAGCAGTTCTTC
TRBV6-5	.	TRBJ1-2	.	CASSVWTVEGYTF	TGTGCCAGCAGCGTCTGGACAGTGGAGGGCTACACCTTC
TRBV2	.	TRBJ1-1	.	CASSAEVNTEAFF	TGTGCCAGCAGTGCTGAGGTGAACACTGAAGCTTTCTTT